Detailed here is one TCR beta chain. The data stem from a study of OX40 agonist ivuxolimab in advanced cancers. Background on the study: Patient treatment consisted of intravenous ivuxolimab administration every 2 weeks at 0.01 to 10 mg/kg.

V was shortened by 5 bases and J by 5 bases, with 14 bases between the two germline ends. This CDR3 has 14 amino acids. Germline loops: CDR1 SGHTA, CDR2 FQGTGA. Sequencing was performed with immunoSEQ multiplex PCR; in TCRdb, only in-frame clones are kept and a portion is missing. The sample gives 65,000 to 95,000 clones, 88% of which show up once; about 0.72% is in the top ten. The chain recombines TRBV7-3 with TRBJ2-3, with a possible D match to TRBD2 (5 bases). The specimen comprised CD4+ or CD8+ T cells sorted from blood, sampled in a trial of the OX40 agonist ivuxolimab. The origin of this receptor is an adult with an advanced solid tumor such as melanoma, head and neck, liver or kidney cancer. The CDR3, as DNA: TGTGCCAGCAGCCCTGGAGGCGATTTAGATACGCAGTATTTT. Translating it yields CASSPGGDLDTQYF.